Listed here are 23 T cell receptor beta chains from one sample, sequenced in a study of blood T cell repertoires in COVID-19. Produced via immunoSEQ multiplex PCR; TCRdb's table is partial and in-frame only. The sample yields some 120,000 clones, 79% seen once. The sample was peripheral blood. These receptors were obtained from a man aged 35 to 55 with active or convalescent COVID-19.

The chain links TRBV7-9 to TRBJ1-2; a possible D gene is TRBD1 (6 bases). Germline CDR1 and CDR2: SEHNR and FQNEAQ (reference sequence). The germline V and J ends were trimmed by 2 bases and 6 bases, with 16 bases remaining between them. The CDR3 runs to 15 residues. DNA of the CDR3: TGTGCCAGCAGCTTACGGGACACCGGTTTTGATGGCTACACCTTC. Amino acids: CASSLRDTGFDGYTF.

This clone was seen more than once but under ten times. The rearrangement joins TRBV7-8 to TRBJ1-3, with no clear D. V lost 4 bases to trimming and J lost 0 bases, with 10 bases between them. The CDR3 contains 15 residues. Looked up from germline, CDR1 is SGHVS and CDR2 is FQNEAQ. DNA of the CDR3: TGTGCCAGCAGCTCGACATCGATCTCTGGAAACACCATATATTTT. Amino acids: CASSSTSISGNTIYF.

This clone turned up a few times. The rearrangement joins TRBV7-2 to TRBJ1-6; D is unresolved. CDR1 SGHTA and CDR2 FQGNSA come from the germline V gene. V lost 6 bases and J lost 6, with 15 bases in between. This CDR3 has 15 amino acids. The CDR3 DNA reads as TGTGCCAGCAGGAATCAACAGCTACTTAATTCACCCCTCCACTTT. Its translation: CASRNQQLLNSPLHF.

The V call is TRBV30, the J call TRBJ2-1, with 8 bases fitting TRBD2. The junction had 9 bases not matched to a gene; V was cut back by 4 bases and J by 4 bases. This CDR3 has 15 residues. Germline assignment: CDR1 GTSNPN and CDR2 SVGIG (reference sequence). The CDR3 reads CAWTSRGGEYNEQFF. The CDR3 DNA follows: TGTGCCTGGACCTCTCGGGGGGGGGAGTACAATGAGCAGTTCTTC.

The rearrangement uses TRBV7-9 and TRBJ2-7; 8 bases fit TRBD2. The J segment lost 1 base and the V segment lost 5 bases, leaving 4 bases of the junction unmatched. Germline V gene sequence: CDR1 SEHNR, CDR2 FQNEAQ (reference sequence). CDR3 length equals 14 residues. CDR3 protein: CASSRSGGSYEQYF. The CDR3 region has the DNA TGTGCCAGCAGCCGCTCGGGGGGGTCCTACGAGCAGTACTTC.

The chain combines TRBV29-1 with TRBJ2-1; 8 nucleotides align to TRBD1. Germline V gives CDR1 SQVTM, CDR2 ANQGSEA. V shed 5 bases and J 8 bases; nucleotides not matched to a gene: 8. The CDR3 totals 13 residues. This CDR3 reads CSVRRQGIDEQFF. The CDR3 DNA reads as TGCAGCGTTAGGAGACAGGGGATCGATGAGCAGTTCTTC.

This sequence joins TRBV2 and TRBJ1-5; possible D gene TRBD1, 6 bases. Trimming removed 1 base from V and 0 bases from J, with 7 bases in between. Germline-derived CDR1 and CDR2 are SNHLY and FYNNEI. The CDR3 sequence is 15 residues long. The CDR3, as DNA: TGTGCCAGCAGTGAAGAGGGGGATAGCAATCAGCCCCAGCATTTT. Translated: CASSEEGDSNQPQHF. Full variable domain (outside the CDR3, taken from reference TRBV2 and TRBJ1-5): EPEVTQTPSHQVTQMGQEVILRCVPISNHLYFYWYRQILGQKVEFLVSFYNNEISEKSEIFDDQFSVERPDGSNFTLKIRSTKLEDSAMYFCASSEEGDSNQPQHFGDGTRLSIL.

The rearrangement uses TRBV24-1 and TRBJ1-2; 9 bases match TRBD1. The CDR3 totals 16 residues. Germline loops: CDR1 KGHDR, CDR2 SFDVKD. V gave up 0 bases and J gave up 2 bases; unmatched junction bases: 3. The CDR3 is CATSDLSGQGNYGYTF. CDR3 nucleotide sequence: TGTGCCACCAGTGATTTGTCAGGACAGGGGAACTATGGCTACACCTTC.

V is TRBV19 and J is TRBJ1-3; 7 nucleotides line up with TRBD1. V was pared by 5 bases and J by 0 bases, with 16 bases of the junction left unmatched. The CDR3 has 19 residues. Germline-derived CDR1 and CDR2 are LNHDA and SQIVND (reference sequence). The CDR3 protein is CASSARQGDVLSSGNTIYF. CDR3 bases: TGTGCCAGTAGTGCACGACAGGGTGACGTTTTAAGCTCTGGAAACACCATATATTTT.

This sequence joins TRBV5-1 and TRBJ1-3, with D perhaps matching TRBD1 (5 bases). The V end lost 4 bases, the J end lost 0 bases, and 11 bases lay between the germline ends. The CDR3 is made up of 15 amino acids. CDR1 and CDR2 from the germline V gene are SGHRS and YFSETQ. DNA of the CDR3: TGCGCCAGCAGCGTCCAGGGCACCTCTGGAAACACCATATATTTT. This translates into CASSVQGTSGNTIYF.

In its sample, this clone was seen a few times. CDR3 loop: CASSHRDRGNEQYF. The CDR3 DNA sequence: TGTGCCAGCAGCCACCGGGACAGGGGCAACGAGCAGTACTTC. The chain recombines TRBV11-3 with TRBJ2-7; 10 positions match TRBD1. The CDR3 consists of 14 residues. The germline gives CDR1 SGHNT, CDR2 YENEEA. Trimming took 5 bases from V and 5 from J; bases not matched to a gene: 6.

This clone showed up just a few times. The chain joins TRBV19 to TRBJ1-5; D not resolved. Germline V lookup: CDR1 LNHDA, CDR2 SQIVND (reference sequence). The CDR3 loop spans 16 amino acids. The ends were cut back, 0 bases at V and 2 bases at J, with 11 bases in the middle. The CDR3 sequence: CASSIDRGEGNQPQHF. The CDR3 nucleotides are TGTGCCAGTAGTATAGATCGCGGGGAAGGCAATCAGCCCCAGCATTTT.

The chain carries TRBV20-1 and TRBJ1-2; no definite D call. In germline, CDR1 is DFQATT, CDR2 SNEGSKA (reference sequence). The CDR3 length is 11 residues. Trimming took off 3 bases at V and 4 bases at J, with 6 bases between the two ends. In nucleotides, the CDR3 is TGCAGTGCTAGTGCGGGCTATGGCTACACCTTC. Its protein product is CSASAGYGYTF.

The rearrangement uses TRBV6-5 and TRBJ2-7, with TRBD2 as a possible D gene (6 bases). Germline assignment: CDR1 MNHEY and CDR2 SVGAGI. The CDR3 sequence is 11 residues long. Trimming shortened V by 4 bases and J by 7 bases, and 8 bases separated the two germline ends. The CDR3 loop is CASSFGGEQYF. CDR3 coding DNA: TGTGCCAGCAGTTTCGGAGGGGAGCAGTACTTC.

This chain connects TRBV30 to TRBJ2-1; possible D gene TRBD2, 7 bases. Germline CDR1 reads GTSNPN; CDR2 reads SVGIG (reference sequence). This CDR3 is built from 14 residues. V dropped 3 bases and J dropped 8 bases, with 17 bases sitting between them. CDR3 nucleotides: TGTGCCTGGAGGAGGGGGGGACCTAACCATGAGCAGTTCTTC. The encoded protein is CAWRRGGPNHEQFF.

The chain links TRBV6-5 to TRBJ2-1; 8 positions agree with TRBD2. This CDR3 spans 13 amino acids. The V gene's germline CDR1 is MNHEY and CDR2 SVGAGI. The junction had 8 bases not matched to a gene; V was cut back by 7 bases and J by 9 bases. The CDR3 protein is CASTSSGGPEQFF. The CDR3 nucleotides read TGTGCCAGCACGTCGAGCGGGGGCCCTGAGCAGTTCTTC.

This clone was seen only once. J is TRBJ2-7 and V is TRBV7-8; 11 nucleotides match TRBD2. V was pared by 2 bases and J by 0 bases, with 9 bases of the junction left unmatched. This CDR3 contains 18 residues. Germline-derived CDR1 and CDR2 are SGHVS and FQNEAQ. The CDR3 sequence: CASSLKGLAGGSSYEQYF. The CDR3 nucleotides read TGTGCCAGCAGCTTAAAGGGGTTAGCGGGGGGGAGCTCCTACGAGCAGTACTTC.

The gene calls are TRBV30 and TRBJ1-3, with 9 bases that match TRBD1. There are 14 residues in the CDR3. From germline, CDR1 is GTSNPN and CDR2 SVGIG (reference sequence). The junction had 11 bases not matched to a gene; V was cut back by 7 bases and J by 7 bases. CDR3 amino acids: CASSRGQGQNTIYF. The CDR3 region has the DNA TGTGCCTCCAGCAGGGGACAGGGACAGAACACCATATATTTT. The full variable domain, its missing parts supplied by reference TRBV30 and TRBJ1-3, is SQTIHQWPATLVQPVGSPLSLECTVEGTSNPNLYWYRQAAGRGLQLLFYSVGIGQISSEVPQNLSASRPQDRQFILSSKKLLLSDSGFYLCASSRGQGQNTIYFGEGSWLTVV.

Details on this clone: One end of the junction does not line up with germline, which may come from a read error. This chain joins TRBV10-3 and TRBJ1-6, with D possibly matching TRBD1 (6 bases). The CDR3 contains 13 residues. The germline V gene encodes CDR1 ENHRY and CDR2 SYGVKD. The chain's CDR3 is CALRDNDNSPLHF. For the CDR3, the DNA is TGTGCCCTCAGGGACAATGATAATTCACCCCTCCACTTT.

This clone came up once. The CDR3 DNA reads as TGTGCCAGCAGTCAAGTGGGTGGACTAGGAGGCGAGACCCAGTACTTC. The encoded protein is CASSQVGGLGGETQYF. The V call is TRBV7-6, the J call TRBJ2-5, with 7 bases fitting TRBD2. The CDR3 is 16 amino acids. Trimming cost V 6 bases and J 5 bases; bases outside gene matches: 15. Germline V lookup: CDR1 SGHVS, CDR2 FNYEAQ. The full variable domain, completed using reference TRBV7-6 and TRBJ2-5, is GAGVSQSPRYKVTKRGQDVALRCDPISGHVSLYWYRQALGQGPEFLTYFNYEAQQDKSGLPNDRFSAERPEGSISTLTIQRTEQRDSAMYRCASSQVGGLGGETQYFGPGTRLLVL.

This clone was picked up a small number of times. The chain joins TRBV5-6 to TRBJ2-1; 9 bases line up with TRBD2. Germline V gene sequence: CDR1 SGHDT, CDR2 YYEEEE. Trimming took 3 bases from V and 6 from J; bases not matched to a gene: 10. CDR3 length: 16 residues. CDR3 DNA: TGTGCCAGCAGCTCCCCAAGCGGGAGGCTCGCCAATGAGCAGTTCTTC. Translating it yields CASSSPSGRLANEQFF.

The genes are TRBV7-8 and TRBJ1-1; D ambiguous. The CDR3 is 13 residues long. Germline-derived CDR1 and CDR2 are SGHVS and FQNEAQ. Trimming removed 0 bases at V and 7 bases at J, with 9 bases between. The DNA of the CDR3 is TGTGCCAGCAGCTTAGCGGGCTCAAATGAAGCTTTCTTT. It codes for CASSLAGSNEAFF.

This clone was observed at least ten times. The chain uses TRBV29-1 and TRBJ1-1, with D possibly being TRBD1 (6 bases). The CDR3 length is 14 residues. V gave up 5 bases and J gave up 4 bases, with 17 bases separating them. Per the germline V gene, CDR1 is SQVTM and CDR2 is ANQGSEA. The CDR3 protein is CSVSGATAFTEAFF. The CDR3 bases are TGCAGCGTTTCAGGGGCAACCGCCTTCACTGAAGCTTTCTTT.